The 6 T cell receptor beta chains listed next were all sequenced from one sample in a study of blood T cells in healthy people across ages. Sample-barcoded 5' priming and a J-beta primer mix drove a second PCR of roughly 6 to 12 cycles. TCRdb passed the 5' RACE reads through MiXCR, listing each CDR3 protein once. The table shows about 280,000 distinct CDR3 sequences, with 25% to 30% occurring only once. Sequencing input: blood. These receptors came from a woman in her 70s in good health.

This clonotype was observed a few times. The V gene is TRBV7-2, the J gene TRBJ1-1, with unresolved D. V was clipped by 4 bases and J by 5 bases, with 11 bases between them. The CDR3 is 13 amino acids. Germline V gene lookup returns CDR1 SGHTA and CDR2 FQGNSA. CDR3 nucleotide sequence: TGTGCCAGCAGCTCTACACGAGGGACTGAAGCTTTCTTT. It codes for CASSSTRGTEAFF.

This clonotype occurred a few times. The V and J genes are TRBV6-1 and TRBJ1-5; 12 nucleotides line up with TRBD1. CDR1 MNHNS and CDR2 SASEGT come from the germline V gene. V shed 6 bases and J 2 bases; nucleotides not matched to a gene: 11. This CDR3 comprises 18 residues. DNA of the CDR3: TGTGCCAGCAGGGGACAGGGGGCTTATGGAAGGGGCAATCAGCCCCAGCATTTT. It specifies CASRGQGAYGRGNQPQHF.

The chain has TRBV7-9 and TRBJ2-1, with a weak D call TRBD1 (6 bases). Germline V gives CDR1 SEHNR, CDR2 FQNEAQ (reference sequence). This CDR3 has 15 residues. Trimming took 1 base from V and 2 from J, leaving 9 bases between them. CDR3 DNA sequence: TGTGCCAGCAGCTTAGTGGGGGCTCCCTACAATGAGCAGTTCTTC. Protein sequence: CASSLVGAPYNEQFF. Combining the CDR3 with reference TRBV7-9 and TRBJ2-1 gives the whole variable domain DTGVSQNPRHKITKRGQNVTFRCDPISEHNRLYWYRQTLGQGPEFLTYFQNEAQLEKSRLLSDRFSAERPKGSFSTLEIQRTEQGDSAMYLCASSLVGAPYNEQFFGPGTRLTVL.

This clonotype was counted between two and nine times. The CDR3 protein is CADQRAGDYGYTF. The CDR3 coding sequence is TGTGCCGACCAAAGGGCAGGGGACTATGGCTACACCTTC. The chain uses TRBV28 and TRBJ1-2; TRBD1 is a possible D gene (6 bases). This CDR3 has 13 amino acids. CDR1 and CDR2 from the germline V gene are MDHEN and SYDVKM. V was clipped by 11 bases and J by 3 bases, with 16 bases between them.

V is TRBV19 and J is TRBJ2-5, with TRBD2 matching 7 bases. The trim removed 5 bases at V and 3 bases at J, leaving 6 bases unmatched. The CDR3 extends over 14 amino acids. Per the germline V gene, CDR1 is LNHDA and CDR2 is SQIVND (reference sequence). The DNA of the CDR3 is TGTGCCAGTAGTTACGGGGGGATAGAAGAGACCCAGTACTTC. Translation: CASSYGGIEETQYF.

V usage is TRBV5-1 and J usage is TRBJ1-2, with a possible D match to TRBD1 (5 bases). Looked up from germline, CDR1 is SGHRS and CDR2 is YFSETQ. The CDR3 has 15 amino acids. Trimming shortened V by 0 bases and J by 8 bases, and 17 bases separated the two germline ends. The CDR3 reads CASSLAYSSGDGYTF. CDR3 bases: TGCGCCAGCAGCTTGGCCTATTCGTCGGGGGACGGCTACACCTTC.